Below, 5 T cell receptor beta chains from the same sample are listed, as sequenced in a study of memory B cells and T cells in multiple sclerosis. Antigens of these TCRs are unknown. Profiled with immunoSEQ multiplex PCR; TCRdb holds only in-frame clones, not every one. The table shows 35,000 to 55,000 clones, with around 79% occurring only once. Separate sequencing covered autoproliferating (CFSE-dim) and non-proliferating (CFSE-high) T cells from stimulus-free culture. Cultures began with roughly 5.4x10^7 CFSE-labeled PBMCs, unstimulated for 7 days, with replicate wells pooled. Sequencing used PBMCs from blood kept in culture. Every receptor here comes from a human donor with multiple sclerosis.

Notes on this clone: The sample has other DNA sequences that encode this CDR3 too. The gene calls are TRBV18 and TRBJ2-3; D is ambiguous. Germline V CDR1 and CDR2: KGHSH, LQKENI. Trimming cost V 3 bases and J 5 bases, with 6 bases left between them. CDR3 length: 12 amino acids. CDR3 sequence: CASSPSGDTQYF. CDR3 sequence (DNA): TGTGCCAGCTCACCCTCGGGAGATACGCAGTATTTT.

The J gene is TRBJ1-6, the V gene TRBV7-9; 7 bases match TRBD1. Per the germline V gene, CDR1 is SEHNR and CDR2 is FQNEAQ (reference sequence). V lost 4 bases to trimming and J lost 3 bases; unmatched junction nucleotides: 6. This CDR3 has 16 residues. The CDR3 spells CASSSGGTVYNSPLHF. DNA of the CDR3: TGTGCCAGCAGCTCAGGAGGGACAGTCTATAATTCACCCCTCCACTTT.

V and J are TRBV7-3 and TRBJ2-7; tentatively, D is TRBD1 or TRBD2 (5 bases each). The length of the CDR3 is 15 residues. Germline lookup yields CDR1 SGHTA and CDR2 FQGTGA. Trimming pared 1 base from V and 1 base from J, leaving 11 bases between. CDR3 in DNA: TGTGCCAGCAGCTTAATGGTTGGGGGTTCCTACGAGCAGTACTTC. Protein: CASSLMVGGSYEQYF.

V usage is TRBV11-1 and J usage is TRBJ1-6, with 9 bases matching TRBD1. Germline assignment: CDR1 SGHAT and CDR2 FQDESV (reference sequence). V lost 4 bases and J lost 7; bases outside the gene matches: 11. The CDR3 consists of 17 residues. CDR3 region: CASSSPKTGGLNSPLHF. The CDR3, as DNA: TGTGCCAGCAGCTCACCAAAGACAGGGGGTTTGAATTCACCCCTCCACTTT. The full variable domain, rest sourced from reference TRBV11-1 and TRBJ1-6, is EAEVAQSPRYKITEKSQAVAFWCDPISGHATLYWYRQILGQGPELLVQFQDESVVDDSQLPKDRFSAERLKGVDSTLKIQPAELGDSAMYLCASSSPKTGGLNSPLHFGNGTRLTVT.

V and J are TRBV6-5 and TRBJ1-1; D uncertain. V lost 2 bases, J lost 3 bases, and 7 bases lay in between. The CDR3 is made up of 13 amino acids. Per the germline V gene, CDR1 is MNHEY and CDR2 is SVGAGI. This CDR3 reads CASSYRVDTEAFF. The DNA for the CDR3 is TGTGCCAGCAGTTACAGGGTTGACACTGAAGCTTTCTTT.